This T cell receptor beta chain was recovered during a study of blood T cell repertoires in COVID-19 (dated by TCRdb to the early 2020s). About the full investigation: Collaborator samples came from the United States, Italy and Spain and covered acute and convalescent phases of COVID-19. Subjects who had been exposed to COVID-19, were actively infected with it, or had recovered from it provided the deeply sampled blood TCRbeta repertoires that made up the dataset. The repertoires were released in a freely available public database intended as a resource for research on the immune response to SARS-CoV-2. Where available, HLA class I and class II types were taken from metadata supplied by the sample provider and were not determined by assay-based typing. Nearly every sample came with metadata listing a de-identified subject ID, COVID-19 status, age in years and sex. The prospective study material was composed of cDNA or gDNA derived from T cells, B-cell-depleted T cells, or PBMCs. The samples were drawn from the first 160 participants of the ongoing ImmuneRACE study and from 1,254 subjects provided by 6 global collaborators. What the authors observed across the whole study: The quantity of clinical and demographic metadata differed by source and by participant and was supplied without curation.

In the prospective study, participants were roughly 18 to 100 years old, resided in 25 or so geographic areas of the United States, and were enrolled through a virtual design. In the prospective study, cohorts were assigned on the basis of participant-reported clinical history obtained from a screening survey and a study questionnaire. In the prospective study, mobile phlebotomists collected whole blood, serum and a nasopharyngeal or oropharyngeal swab from each participant. Participants in the prospective study had the option to provide additional blood draws and questionnaires over an approximately 2-month period. Before DNA extraction, prospective study blood samples were shipped either frozen or at room temperature. Regarding this clone: It has no known antigen specificity. Base qualities were left out, and no much larger clone turns up one base away.

V loses 3 bases, J loses 2 bases, and the germline ends lie 5 bases apart. From a lookup of the germline V gene, CDR1 and CDR2 are SNHLY and FYNNEI. The CDR3 spans 12 residues, from the cysteine through the phenylalanine. CDR3 DNA is the only sequence kept; it has 36 bases, read in frame from the first base. TCRbeta CDR3 regions were amplified from genomic DNA by means of the immunoSEQ Assay, a bias-controlled multiplex PCR. On the study's bioinformatics: The number of nucleated cells in each sample was estimated by amplification of reference gene primers within the assay. Sequence reads were collapsed and filtered to measure the absolute abundance of every unique TCRbeta CDR3 rearrangement. For each sample, productive Simpson clonality was calculated as the square root of Simpson's diversity index over productive rearrangements. As stored in TCRdb, this immuneACCESS dataset retains in-frame rearrangements with V and J assigned. A fraction of the clones does not appear; measured against another copy, unresolved V genes explain less than half of the discrepancy, and the remainder lacks a known reason. V, J and clone size reflect that table, while D and trimming were determined from the DNA. In all, the sample holds 250,000 or so clones, and 75% to 90% of those were seen once. The leading ten clones occupy approximately 4% of the sample.

Here the chain combines TRBV2 and TRBJ2-7, with no D gene named confidently. The source is a woman aged 30 to 39 with acute COVID-19. The sequenced sample consisted of PBMCs or T cells enriched from blood (not recorded which). DNA sequence: TGTGCCAGCAGTGACGAGGCCTACGAGCAGTACTTC. It is translated as CASSDEAYEQYF. With the portions outside the CDR3 filled from the reference TRBV2 and TRBJ2-7 genes, the complete variable region becomes EPEVTQTPSHQVTQMGQEVILRCVPISNHLYFYWYRQILGQKVEFLVSFYNNEISEKSEIFDDQFSVERPDGSNFTLKIRSTKLEDSAMYFCASSDEAYEQYFGPGTRLTVT.